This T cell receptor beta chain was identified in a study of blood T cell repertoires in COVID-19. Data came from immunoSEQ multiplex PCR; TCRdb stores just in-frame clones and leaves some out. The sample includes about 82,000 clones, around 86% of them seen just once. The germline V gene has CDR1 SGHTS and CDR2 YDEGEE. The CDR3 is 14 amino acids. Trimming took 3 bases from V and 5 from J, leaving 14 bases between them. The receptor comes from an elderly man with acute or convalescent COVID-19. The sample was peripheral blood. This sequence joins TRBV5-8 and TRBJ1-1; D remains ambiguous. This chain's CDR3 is CASSSYRHWTEAFF. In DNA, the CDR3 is TGTGCCAGCAGCTCCTATAGACACTGGACTGAAGCTTTCTTT.